Listed below are T cell receptor beta chains from one sample, sequenced in a study of OX40 agonist ivuxolimab in advanced cancers. The protocol was immunoSEQ multiplex PCR, while the TCRdb copy is restricted to in-frame clones and leaves out a portion. The table shows about 48,000 clones, with roughly 78% occurring only once. The source was CD4+ or CD8+ T cells sorted from blood, collected in a trial of the OX40 agonist ivuxolimab. Receptors were obtained from an adult with an advanced solid tumor such as melanoma, head and neck, liver or kidney cancer. The CDR3 runs from the conserved cysteine through the conserved F or W. The order of the fields is clone size, CDR3 length, V gene, CDR3 protein. Clone size is given for some rows only: seen once, a few or many times, or a class if the clone is expanded.

size: .; length: 16; V: TRBV30; CDR3: CACDSLRTSYNSPLHF
size: .; length: 14; V: TRBV4-1; CDR3: CASSPILGRETQYF
size: .; length: 13; V: TRBV2; CDR3: CATTSGEKYEQYF
size: .; length: 15; V: TRBV5-1; CDR3: CASTRQEIRTDTQYF
size: .; length: 14; V: TRBV30; CDR3: CAWSALGLAYEQYF
size: .; length: 15; V: TRBV19; CDR3: CASRRATGGDETQYF
size: .; length: 15; V: TRBV18; CDR3: CASSQTGGGANVLTF
size: .; length: 12; V: TRBV6-1; CDR3: CATNTNVREQYF
size: .; length: 16; V: TRBV11-2; CDR3: CASSLPGGRVGETQYF
size: .; length: 14; V: TRBV6-5; CDR3: CASSRAISGNTIYF
size: .; length: 13; V: TRBV2; CDR3: CASSEAQRGEQYF
size: few; length: 18; V: TRBV7-2; CDR3: CASSLRDRVLSGANVLTF
size: .; length: 15; V: TRBV12-5; CDR3: CASGFETGRSTEAFF
size: .; length: 15; V: TRBV7-2; CDR3: CASSLSWDPGNTIYF
size: .; length: 11; V: TRBV4-1; CDR3: CASSQGHTQYF
size: .; length: 15; V: TRBV7-2; CDR3: CASSATSSSYNEQFF
size: few; length: 14; V: TRBV28; CDR3: CASSSPGIGYEQYF
size: .; length: 15; V: TRBV7-3; CDR3: CASSLQARGPGELFF
size: .; length: 14; V: TRBV7-2; CDR3: CASSPDRDNEKLFF
size: few; length: 16; V: TRBV2; CDR3: CASSESPRVSNSPLHF
size: .; length: 13; V: TRBV19; CDR3: CASSVRDGNIQYF
size: .; length: 13; V: TRBV6-1; CDR3: CASSQGLNTEAFF
size: .; length: 13; V: TRBV7-7; CDR3: CASSPDLQETQYF
size: .; length: 14; V: TRBV2; CDR3: CASSEVSLVDTQYF
size: few; length: 17; V: TRBV18; CDR3: CASSPPRGREANYGYTF
size: .; length: 12; V: TRBV5-1; CDR3: CASSLDQETQYF
size: .; length: 16; V: TRBV19; CDR3: CASSRETGGFNEKLFF
size: .; length: 16; V: TRBV7-2; CDR3: CASSLGTGVGEGTQYF
size: .; length: 13; V: TRBV28; CDR3: CASSRDTFYEQYF
size: .; length: 16; V: TRBV18; CDR3: CASSPPRGGDYNEQFF
size: few; length: 15; V: TRBV30; CDR3: CAWSVGLAGVVEQFF
size: .; length: 16; V: TRBV7-9; CDR3: CASSLGLAKLTYEQYF
size: few; length: 13; V: TRBV6-1; CDR3: CASNRDRGEKLFF
size: .; length: 15; V: TRBV5-1; CDR3: CASSLAREGNGEAFF
size: .; length: 15; V: TRBV7-2; CDR3: CASSRTGRSNQPQHF
size: few; length: 14; V: TRBV7-2; CDR3: CASSRGQGPYEQYF
size: .; length: 14; V: TRBV30; CDR3: CAWRSGRRRTEAFF